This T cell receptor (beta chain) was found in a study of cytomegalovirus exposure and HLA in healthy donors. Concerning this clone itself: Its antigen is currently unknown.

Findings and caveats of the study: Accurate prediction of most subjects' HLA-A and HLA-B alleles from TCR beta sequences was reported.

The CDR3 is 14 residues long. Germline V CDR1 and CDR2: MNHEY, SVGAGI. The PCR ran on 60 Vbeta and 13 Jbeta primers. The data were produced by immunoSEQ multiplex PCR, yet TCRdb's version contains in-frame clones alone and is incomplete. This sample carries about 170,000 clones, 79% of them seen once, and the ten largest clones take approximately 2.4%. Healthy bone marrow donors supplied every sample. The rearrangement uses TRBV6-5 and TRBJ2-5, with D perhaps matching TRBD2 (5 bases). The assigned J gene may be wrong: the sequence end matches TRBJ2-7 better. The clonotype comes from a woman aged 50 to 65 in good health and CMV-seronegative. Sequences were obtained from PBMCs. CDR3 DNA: TGTGCCAGCAGTCCGGGATCAATCTCCTACGAGCAGTACTTC. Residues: CASSPGSISYEQYF.